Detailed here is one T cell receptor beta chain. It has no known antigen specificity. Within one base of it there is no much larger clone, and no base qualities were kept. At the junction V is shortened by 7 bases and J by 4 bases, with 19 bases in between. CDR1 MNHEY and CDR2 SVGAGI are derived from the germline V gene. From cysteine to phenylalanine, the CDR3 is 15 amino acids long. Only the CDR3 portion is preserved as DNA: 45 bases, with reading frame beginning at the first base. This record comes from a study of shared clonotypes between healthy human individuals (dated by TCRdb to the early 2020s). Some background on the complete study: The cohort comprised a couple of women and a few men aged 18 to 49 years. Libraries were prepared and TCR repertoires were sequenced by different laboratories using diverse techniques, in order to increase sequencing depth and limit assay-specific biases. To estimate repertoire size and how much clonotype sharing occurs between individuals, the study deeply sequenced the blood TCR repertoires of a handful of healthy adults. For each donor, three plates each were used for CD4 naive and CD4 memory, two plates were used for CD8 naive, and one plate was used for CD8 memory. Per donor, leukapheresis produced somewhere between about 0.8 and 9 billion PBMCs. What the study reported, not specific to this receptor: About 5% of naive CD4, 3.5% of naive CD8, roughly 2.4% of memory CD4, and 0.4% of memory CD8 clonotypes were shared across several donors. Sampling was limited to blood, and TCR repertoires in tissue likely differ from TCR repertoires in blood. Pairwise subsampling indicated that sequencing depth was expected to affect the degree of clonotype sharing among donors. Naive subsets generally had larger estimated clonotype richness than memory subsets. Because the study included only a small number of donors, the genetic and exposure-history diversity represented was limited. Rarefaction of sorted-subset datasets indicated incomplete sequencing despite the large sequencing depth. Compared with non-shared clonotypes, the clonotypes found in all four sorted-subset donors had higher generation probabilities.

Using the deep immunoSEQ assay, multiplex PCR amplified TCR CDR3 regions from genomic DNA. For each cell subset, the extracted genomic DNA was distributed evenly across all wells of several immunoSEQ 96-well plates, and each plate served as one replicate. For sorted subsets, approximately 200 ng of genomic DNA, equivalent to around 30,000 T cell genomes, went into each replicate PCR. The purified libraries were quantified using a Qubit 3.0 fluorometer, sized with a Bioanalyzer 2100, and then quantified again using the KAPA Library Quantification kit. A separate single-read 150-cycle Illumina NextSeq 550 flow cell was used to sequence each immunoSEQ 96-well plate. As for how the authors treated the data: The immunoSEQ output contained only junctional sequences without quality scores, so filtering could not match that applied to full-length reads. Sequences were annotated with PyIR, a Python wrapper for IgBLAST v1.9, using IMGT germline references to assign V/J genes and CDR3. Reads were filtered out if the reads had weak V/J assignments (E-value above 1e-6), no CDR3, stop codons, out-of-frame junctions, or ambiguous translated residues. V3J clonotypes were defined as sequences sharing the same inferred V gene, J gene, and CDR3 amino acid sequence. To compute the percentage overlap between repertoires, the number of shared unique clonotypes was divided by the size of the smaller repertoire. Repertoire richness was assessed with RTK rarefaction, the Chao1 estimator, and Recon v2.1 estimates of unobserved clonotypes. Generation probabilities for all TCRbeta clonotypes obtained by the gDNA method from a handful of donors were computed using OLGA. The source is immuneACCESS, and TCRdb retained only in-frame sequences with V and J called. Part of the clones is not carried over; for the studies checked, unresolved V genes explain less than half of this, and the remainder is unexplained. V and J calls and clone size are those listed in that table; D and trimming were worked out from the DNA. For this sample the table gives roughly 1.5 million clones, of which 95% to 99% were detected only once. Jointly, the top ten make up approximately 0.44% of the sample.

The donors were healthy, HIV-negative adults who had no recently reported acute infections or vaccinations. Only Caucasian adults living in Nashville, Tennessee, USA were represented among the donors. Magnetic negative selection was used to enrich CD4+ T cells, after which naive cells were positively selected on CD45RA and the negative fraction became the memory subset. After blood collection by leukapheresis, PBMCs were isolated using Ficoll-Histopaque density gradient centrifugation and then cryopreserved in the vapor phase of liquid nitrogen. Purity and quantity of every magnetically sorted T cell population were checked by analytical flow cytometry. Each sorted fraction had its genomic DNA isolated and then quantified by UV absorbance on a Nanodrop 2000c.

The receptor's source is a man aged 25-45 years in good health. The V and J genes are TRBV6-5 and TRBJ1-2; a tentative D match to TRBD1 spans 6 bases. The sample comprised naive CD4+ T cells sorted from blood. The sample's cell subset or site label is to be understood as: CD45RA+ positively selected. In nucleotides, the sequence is TGTGCCAGCACCTCCCGGGAACGAGGGGGCTATGGCTACACCTTC. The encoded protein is CASTSRERGGYGYTF.